Each of the 13 T cell receptor beta chains below was sequenced from the same sample in a study of OX40 agonist ivuxolimab in advanced cancers. Libraries were prepared by immunoSEQ multiplex PCR; TCRdb keeps only in-frame clonotypes and omits some of them. The sample lists approximately 100,000 clones, roughly 80% occurring once. The sample was CD4+ or CD8+ T cells sorted from blood, taken in a trial of the OX40 agonist ivuxolimab. The origin of the receptors is an adult with an advanced solid tumor such as melanoma, head and neck, liver or kidney cancer.

Details on this clone: The same CDR3 can be traced to other DNA sequences in this sample. The CDR3 here is CATSLGSNQPQHF. The CDR3 coding sequence is TGTGCCACCAGCCTGGGTAGCAATCAGCCCCAGCATTTT. J is TRBJ1-5 and V is TRBV15; D is undetermined. V was trimmed by 5 bases and J by 0 bases, leaving 5 bases between them. The germline V gene has CDR1 LNHNV and CDR2 YYDKDF (reference sequence). This CDR3 contains 13 residues.

This clone was seen more than once but under ten times. V and J are TRBV5-1 and TRBJ1-2; D is ambiguous. The V end lost 0 bases, the J end lost 3 bases, and 6 bases lay between the germline ends. The CDR3 has 13 residues. CDR1 is SGHRS and CDR2 is YFSETQ in the germline V gene. The CDR3 sequence is CASSLAYDYGYTF. CDR3 sequence (DNA): TGCGCCAGCAGCTTGGCCTACGACTATGGCTACACCTTC.

This chain connects TRBV29-1 to TRBJ2-5; 8 nucleotides align to TRBD2. Per the germline V gene, CDR1 is SQVTM and CDR2 is ANQGSEA. Unmatched junction bases numbered 8, after V lost 7 bases and J lost 4 bases. The CDR3 spans 13 residues. The CDR3 coding sequence is TGCAGCGCCGACGGGAGGGGGGGAGAGACCCAGTACTTC. This codes for CSADGRGGETQYF.

This clone was seen only once. This rearrangement joins TRBV7-2 to TRBJ2-3, with D perhaps TRBD2 (5 bases). CDR1 SGHTA and CDR2 FQGNSA come from the germline V gene. The V and J ends lost 0 bases and 2 bases respectively, with 9 bases between them. The CDR3 sequence is 15 residues long. In DNA form, the CDR3 reads TGTGCCAGCAGCTTAGCTCAGCGGTACACAGATACGCAGTATTTT. Translated, it gives CASSLAQRYTDTQYF.

This rearrangement joins TRBV7-9 to TRBJ2-2; TRBD1 is a possible D gene (7 bases). Germline-derived CDR1 and CDR2 are SEHNR and FQNEAQ (reference sequence). V dropped 3 bases and J dropped 0 bases, with 14 bases sitting between them. This CDR3 is built from 17 residues. The CDR3: CASSFVGRGANTGELFF. For the CDR3, the DNA is TGTGCCAGCAGCTTCGTCGGCAGGGGGGCGAACACCGGGGAGCTGTTTTTT.

The V and J genes are TRBV7-2 and TRBJ1-2, with D possibly matching TRBD1 (5 bases). CDR3 length equals 14 residues. V was pared by 1 base and J by 4 bases, with 10 bases between. CDR1 and CDR2 (germline): SGHTA, FQGNSA. The CDR3 DNA reads TGTGCCAGCAGCTTAGGGGCAGGGAGCTATGGCTACACCTTC. This encodes CASSLGAGSYGYTF.

V is TRBV5-6 and J is TRBJ1-2, with 8 positions matching TRBD1. Germline CDR1 and CDR2: SGHDT and YYEEEE. The CDR3 extends over 16 amino acids. V lost 5 bases to trimming and J lost 2 bases; unmatched junction nucleotides: 11. The CDR3 loop reads CASRYRIGTGNYGYTF. As DNA, the CDR3 is TGTGCCAGCAGGTATAGAATCGGGACAGGCAACTATGGCTACACCTTC. Based on the CDR3 plus reference TRBV5-6 and TRBJ1-2, the full variable domain is DAGVTQSPTHLIKTRGQQVTLRCSPKSGHDTVSWYQQALGQGPQFIFQYYEEEERQRGNFPDRFSGHQFPNYSSELNVNALLLGDSALYLCASRYRIGTGNYGYTFGSGTRLTVV.

The chain uses TRBV7-8 and TRBJ2-7; 8 positions agree with TRBD1. In germline, CDR1 is SGHVS, CDR2 FQNEAQ. The J segment lost 4 bases and the V segment lost 0 bases, leaving 5 bases of the junction unmatched. The CDR3 covers 15 residues. The DNA of the CDR3 is TGTGCCAGCAGCTTAGCGGGCCAGGGGGCTTACGAGCAGTACTTC. It is translated as CASSLAGQGAYEQYF.

This clone was found a few times. The V gene is TRBV11-2, the J gene TRBJ1-1; D is possibly TRBD1 (5 bases). The V and J ends lost 6 bases and 1 base respectively, with 12 bases between them. The CDR3 has 14 residues. Germline CDR1 is SGHAT and CDR2 is FQNNGV. The CDR3 loop reads CASRLGVSNTEAFF. The CDR3 bases are TGTGCCAGCAGGTTGGGGGTGTCGAACACTGAAGCTTTCTTT. Looking up the rest from reference TRBV11-2 and TRBJ1-1 gives the full variable domain: EAGVAQSPRYKIIEKRQSVAFWCNPISGHATLYWYQQILGQGPKLLIQFQNNGVVDDSQLPKDRFSAERLKGVDSTLKIQPAKLEDSAVYLCASRLGVSNTEAFFGQGTRLTVV.

In this sample, this clone turned up a few times. This chain joins TRBV19 and TRBJ2-3, with 7 bases identical to TRBD2. CDR1 LNHDA and CDR2 SQIVND come from the germline V gene (reference sequence). V lost 3 bases to trimming and J lost 6 bases; unmatched junction nucleotides: 9. CDR3 length equals 15 residues. CDR3 nucleotide sequence: TGTGCCAGTAGTATTCAAGCGGGGAGGGAGGATACGCAGTATTTT. Protein: CASSIQAGREDTQYF.

The chain couples TRBV29-1 to TRBJ2-5; D is perhaps TRBD1 or TRBD2 (5 bases each). CDR3 length: 13 residues. Germline V lookup: CDR1 SQVTM, CDR2 ANQGSEA. Trimming cost V 2 bases and J 2 bases, with 9 bases left between them. The CDR3 region has the DNA TGCAGCGTTGAACCCGAGGGGCAAGAGACCCAGTACTTC. This translates into CSVEPEGQETQYF. Combining the CDR3 with reference TRBV29-1 and TRBJ2-5 gives the whole variable domain SAVISQKPSRDICQRGTSLTIQCQVDSQVTMMFWYRQQPGQSLTLIATANQGSEATYESGFVIDKFPISRPNLTFSTLTVSNMSPEDSSIYLCSVEPEGQETQYFGPGTRLLVL.

The rearrangement links TRBV6-1 to TRBJ2-2, with D possibly TRBD1 on 5 matching bases. Per germline, CDR1 MNHNS and CDR2 SASEGT. V was clipped by 0 bases and J by 5 bases, with 10 bases between them. The CDR3 contains 15 residues. The CDR3 bases are TGTGCCAGCAGTGAAGCGTTCAGGGCAACCGGGGAGCTGTTTTTT. It specifies CASSEAFRATGELFF.

V and J are TRBV7-7 and TRBJ2-1, with 10 bases identical to TRBD2. The germline V gene encodes CDR1 SSHAT and CDR2 FNYEAQ (reference sequence). The CDR3 extends over 15 amino acids. J gave up 8 bases and V 6 bases, and 10 bases lay outside the gene matches. Here the CDR3 reads CASSSGTSVVDEQFF. As DNA, the CDR3 is TGTGCCAGCAGTTCGGGGACTAGCGTAGTCGATGAGCAGTTCTTC.